The text below deals with one TCR beta chain. Original processing notes: The authors estimated nucleated cell counts from reference gene primer amplification. Data came from immunoSEQ multiplex PCR; TCRdb stores just in-frame clones and leaves some out. V and J calls plus clone size are reproduced from that table; the DNA served to infer D and trimming. Here the sample spans roughly 68,000 clones, around 86% being singletons. This entry belongs to a study of blood T cell repertoires in COVID-19. About the study: Material from acute and convalescent COVID-19 was sourced from the United States, Italy and Spain. The analysed material was cDNA or gDNA that came from T cells, B-cell-depleted T cells, or PBMCs.

The CDR3 is 14 amino acids. Germline CDR1 SGHVS, CDR2 FQNEAQ. V dropped 1 base and J dropped 4 bases, with 11 bases sitting between them. This receptor was identified in a man in his forties or fifties with active COVID-19. The specimen was peripheral blood. The rearrangement uses TRBV7-8 and TRBJ2-7; a weak D match, TRBD1 (5 bases). CDR3 DNA: TGTGCCAGCAGCTTAGTAACAGGACCTTACGAGCAGTACTTC. It is translated as CASSLVTGPYEQYF.